This T cell receptor (beta chain) appears in the sequencing data of a study of T cells expressing NK-cell markers. Across the whole study: Obtained from sorted CD3+CD56+NKG2C+, CD3+CD56+NKG2C- and CD3+CD56-NKG2C+ T cells were the TCR beta repertoires. The eight sequenced donors comprised seven who were HCMV-seropositive and one who was seronegative. Regarding the study as a whole: The study found dominant NKG2C+ clonotypes at roughly 1.0-7.5% of CD8+ T cells in about six donors.

The CDR3 consists of 15 residues. Germline V gene data show CDR1 as SGHRS and CDR2 as YFSETQ. For this clonotype: Its antigen is undetermined.

Researchers built TCR beta cDNA using 5'RACE template switching with UMIs. With the 5' RACE reads reprocessed, TCRdb shows one record per CDR3 protein and no DNA. The sample has 350,000 to 450,000 distinct CDR3 sequences; the top ten hold roughly 5.2%. This receptor was identified in a man aged 18 to 69 in good health. The sample consisted of blood T cells: a sorted CD56 or NKG2C T cell subset, CD4+ or CD8+ T cells, or bulk PBMC T cells (not recorded which). The chain links TRBV5-1 to TRBJ1-2; the D call of TRBD1 rests on TCRdb alone, since no DNA is present to check it. CDR3 loop: CASSWGTEVGYGYTF. The full variable domain, completed using reference TRBV5-1 and TRBJ1-2, is KAGVTQTPRYLIKTRGQQVTLSCSPISGHRSVSWYQQTPGQGLQFLFEYFSETQRNKGNFPGRFSGRQFSNSRSEMNVSTLELGDSALYLCASSWGTEVGYGYTFGSGTRLTVV.